The 5 T cell receptor beta chains reported below all come from one sample, sequenced in a study of blood T cell repertoires in COVID-19. Assay: immunoSEQ multiplex PCR; the TCRdb copy retains only in-frame clones and omits some. This sample has tens of thousands of clones, with around 87% found just once. Sequencing was carried out using peripheral blood. The source is a human donor in a cohort sampled during active COVID-19.

This rearrangement joins TRBV18 to TRBJ1-1; TRBD1 agrees at 7 bases. Looked up from germline, CDR1 is KGHSH and CDR2 is LQKENI. This CDR3 spans 12 amino acids. V lost 8 bases to trimming and J lost 2 bases; unmatched junction nucleotides: 2. The CDR3, as DNA: TGTGCCAGCCACAGGGGAAACACTGAAGCTTTCTTT. This sequence encodes CASHRGNTEAFF.

This chain connects TRBV6-1 to TRBJ1-2, with D possibly TRBD1 on 6 matching bases. Trimming stripped 1 base from V and 4 bases from J, with 13 bases between. The CDR3 runs 15 residues. Germline V gene data show CDR1 as MNHNS and CDR2 as SASEGT. The CDR3 region is CASSEGQAPIYGYTF. Written as DNA, the CDR3 is TGTGCCAGCAGTGAAGGACAGGCCCCTATCTATGGCTACACCTTC.

V and J are TRBV5-6 and TRBJ2-3, with D tentatively TRBD1 (5 bases). The germline gives CDR1 SGHDT, CDR2 YYEEEE. V was pared by 3 bases and J by 5 bases, with 10 bases between. This CDR3 has 13 amino acids. The DNA of the CDR3 is TGTGCCAGCAGCTCCACAGGATTAGATACGCAGTATTTT. This translates into CASSSTGLDTQYF.

The chain recombines TRBV3-1 (or the pseudogene TRBV3-2) with TRBJ2-1, with a possible D match to TRBD1 (6 bases). The V gene lost 5 bases and the J gene lost 1 base, with 12 bases spanning the gap. The germline gives CDR1 LGHDT, CDR2 YNNKEL (reference sequence). The CDR3 runs to 15 residues. In DNA, the CDR3 is TGTGCCAGCAGCTCCCCAGGGGCGTCCTACAATGAGCAGTTCTTC. Translation gives CASSSPGASYNEQFF.

V gene TRBV19 combines with J gene TRBJ2-2, with TRBD1 matching 8 bases. V trimming: 4 bases; J trimming: 4 bases; junction bases outside the gene matches: 2. This CDR3 is built from 14 residues. Germline-derived CDR1 and CDR2 are LNHDA and SQIVND (reference sequence). This CDR3 is CASSTTGVTGELFF. DNA of the CDR3: TGTGCCAGTAGTACGACAGGGGTCACCGGGGAGCTGTTTTTT.